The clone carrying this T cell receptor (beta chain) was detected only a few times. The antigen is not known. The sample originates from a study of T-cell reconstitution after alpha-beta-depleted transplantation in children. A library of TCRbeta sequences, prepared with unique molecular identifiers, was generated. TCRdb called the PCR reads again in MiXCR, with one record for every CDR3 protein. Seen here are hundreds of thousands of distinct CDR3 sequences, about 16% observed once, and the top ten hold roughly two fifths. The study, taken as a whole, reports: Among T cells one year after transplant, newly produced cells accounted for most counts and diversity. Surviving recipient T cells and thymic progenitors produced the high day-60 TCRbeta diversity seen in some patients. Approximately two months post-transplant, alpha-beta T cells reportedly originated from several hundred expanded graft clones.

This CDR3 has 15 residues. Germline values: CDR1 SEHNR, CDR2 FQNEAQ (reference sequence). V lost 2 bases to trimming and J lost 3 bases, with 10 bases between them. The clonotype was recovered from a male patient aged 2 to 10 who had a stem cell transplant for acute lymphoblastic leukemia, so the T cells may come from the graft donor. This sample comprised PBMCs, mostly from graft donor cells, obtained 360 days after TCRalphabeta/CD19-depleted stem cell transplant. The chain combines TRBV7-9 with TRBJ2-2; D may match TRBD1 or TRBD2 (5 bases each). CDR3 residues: CASSLTGTDTGELFF. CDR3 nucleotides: TGTGCCAGCAGCTTAACGGGGACCGACACCGGGGAGCTGTTTTTT.